The 14 T cell receptor beta chains listed next were all sequenced from one sample in a study of PD-1 blockade in classical Hodgkin lymphoma (dated by TCRdb to 2018 to 2021). This specimen's time point label, per the study, means: cycle 4 day 1 (C4D1), after around six weeks of nivolumab. Every trial patient had relapsed following autologous stem cell transplantation, and prior brentuximab vedotin exposure was what differed among cohorts A, B and C. Libraries were prepared through the immunoSEQ multiplex PCR assay. TCRdb stores this immuneACCESS table with in-frame sequences only. Part of the clones is absent; in the studies checked, under half of the shortfall reflects unresolved V genes, and no reason is known for the rest. A total of roughly 50,000 clones appear in this sample, 86% of them only once. The ten largest clones represent roughly 7.1% of the sample. This specimen was peripheral blood mononuclear cells (PBMCs), taken before the fourth cycle of nivolumab. These receptors originate from a human donor with classical Hodgkin lymphoma.

The V and J genes are TRBV5-4 and TRBJ2-1; 12 bases agree with TRBD2. Germline V gene lookup returns CDR1 SGHNT and CDR2 YYREEE (reference sequence). V dropped 4 bases and J dropped 7; count of bases not matched to a gene: 18. The CDR3 is 19 amino acids. CDR3 nucleotide sequence: TGTGCCAGCAGCCCCCCTAGCGGGAGGGCCGGAGGAGCGCAGAATGAGCAGTTCTTC. Translated: CASSPPSGRAGGAQNEQFF.

The V and J genes are TRBV29-1 and TRBJ2-2; TRBD1 matches at 7 bases. V lost 3 bases and J lost 7; bases outside the gene matches: 5. CDR1 and CDR2 from the germline V gene are SQVTM and ANQGSEA. This CDR3 spans 13 amino acids. The CDR3 region has the DNA TGCAGCGTTGACAAACAGGGGAGCGGGGAGCTGTTTTTT. It is translated as CSVDKQGSGELFF.

This sequence joins TRBV19 and TRBJ1-5; D may be TRBD1 (5 bases). CDR1 and CDR2 (germline): LNHDA, SQIVND (reference sequence). V was pared by 2 bases and J by 5 bases, with 13 bases between. This CDR3 region has 15 residues. CDR3 DNA: TGTGCCAGTAGTATATGGCAGGGTGCCGATCAGCCCCAGCATTTT. This gives the protein CASSIWQGADQPQHF.

The V gene is TRBV19, the J gene TRBJ2-1, with D tentatively TRBD2 (5 bases). CDR1 is LNHDA and CDR2 is SQIVND in the germline V gene (reference sequence). The V end was cut by 6 bases, the J end by 6 bases, with 18 bases between. The length of the CDR3 is 15 residues. CDR3 protein: CASSTRGGSGNEQFF. CDR3 sequence (DNA): TGTGCCAGTAGCACCAGAGGCGGGTCGGGCAATGAGCAGTTCTTC.

The chain is built from TRBV11-2 and TRBJ2-7; D unresolved. Germline CDR1 reads SGHAT; CDR2 reads FQNNGV. V lost 1 base to trimming and J lost 2 bases, with 12 bases between them. The CDR3 has 15 residues. The CDR3 DNA reads as TGTGCCAGCAGCTTAGGACGGCTTCCAACCTACGAGCAGTACTTC. It is translated as CASSLGRLPTYEQYF.

J is TRBJ1-5 and V is TRBV15; weak D call: TRBD1 (5 bases). V lost 3 bases and J 2 bases, leaving 8 bases between the germline ends. The CDR3 sequence is 14 residues long. Germline V gives CDR1 LNHNV, CDR2 YYDKDF (reference sequence). CDR3 sequence reads: CATSSRVGNQPQHF. CDR3 nucleotide sequence: TGTGCCACCAGCAGCAGGGTGGGCAATCAGCCCCAGCATTTT.

The chain recombines TRBV6-1 with TRBJ1-2; 8 bases line up with TRBD1. The germline CDR1 and CDR2 sequences are MNHNS and SASEGT. There are 12 residues in the CDR3. Germline trimming cut 11 bases from V and 8 bases from J; bases unmatched to any gene: 10. DNA of the CDR3: TGTGCCGTATCGGACAGGGTGGGAGGCTACACCTTC. Residues: CAVSDRVGGYTF.

The chain recombines TRBV18 with TRBJ1-1, with D maybe TRBD1 (5 bases). This CDR3 is 13 amino acids long. Germline V gene sequence: CDR1 KGHSH, CDR2 LQKENI. Trimming stripped 7 bases from V and 4 bases from J, with 13 bases between. The CDR3 DNA sequence: TGTGCCAGCTGGCAGGGCGTTGCCACTGAAGCTTTCTTT. Amino acid sequence: CASWQGVATEAFF.

The chain links TRBV19 to TRBJ2-3; TRBD2 matches 11 bases. J lost 0 bases, V lost 2 bases, and 10 bases had no gene match. Germline V CDR1 and CDR2: LNHDA, SQIVND (reference sequence). CDR3 length: 19 residues. CDR3 coding DNA: TGTGCCAGTAGTATAAAGCTAGCGGGAGGCATTACTAGCACAGATACGCAGTATTTT. Protein sequence: CASSIKLAGGITSTDTQYF.

The V gene is TRBV5-1, the J gene TRBJ1-1; maybe TRBD1 (6 bases). CDR3 size: 15 residues. V lost 4 bases, J lost 0 bases, and 13 bases lay in between. The V gene's germline CDR1 is SGHRS and CDR2 YFSETQ. CDR3 loop: CASSVRQDMNTEAFF. CDR3 DNA sequence: TGCGCCAGCAGCGTTAGACAGGATATGAACACTGAAGCTTTCTTT.

The CDR3 here is CASSIEGDPNTGELFF. The DNA for the CDR3 is TGTGCCAGTAGTATAGAGGGGGACCCGAACACCGGGGAGCTGTTTTTT. This chain links TRBV19 with TRBJ2-2; D may be TRBD1 or TRBD2 (5 bases each). This CDR3 contains 16 residues. The germline V gene encodes CDR1 LNHDA and CDR2 SQIVND (reference sequence). Trimming shortened V by 0 bases and J by 0 bases, and 8 bases separated the two germline ends. Using reference TRBV19 and TRBJ2-2 for the parts outside the CDR3, the full variable domain is DGGITQSPKYLFRKEGQNVTLSCEQNLNHDAMYWYRQDPGQGLRLIYYSQIVNDFQKGDIAEGYSVSREKKESFPLTVTSAQKNPTAFYLCASSIEGDPNTGELFFGEGSRLTVL.

This clone was seen a handful of times. V usage is TRBV7-9 and J usage is TRBJ1-2, with 9 positions matching TRBD1. After removal of 3 bases from V and 2 bases from J, the junction contained 1 base not matched to a gene. Germline values: CDR1 SEHNR, CDR2 FQNEAQ (reference sequence). This CDR3 has 14 residues. In nucleotides, the CDR3 is TGTGCCAGCAGCTTCGGGACAGGGAACTATGGCTACACCTTC. Translated, it gives CASSFGTGNYGYTF.

The chain joins TRBV29-1 to TRBJ2-7; D remains ambiguous. This CDR3 is built from 13 residues. The V and J ends lost 5 bases and 1 base respectively, with 12 bases between them. CDR1 is SQVTM, CDR2 ANQGSEA, per germline. CDR3 region: CSVRGIPSYEQYF. In DNA form, the CDR3 reads TGCAGCGTTCGTGGAATTCCGTCCTACGAGCAGTACTTC.

This clone was recorded once. This chain links TRBV4-3 with TRBJ1-3; D call uncertain. The CDR3 is 17 amino acids. CDR1 LGHNA and CDR2 YSLEER come from the germline V gene. V dropped 4 bases and J dropped 1 base, with 17 bases sitting between them. DNA for the CDR3: TGCGCCAGCAGCCGGGTAGCAGGAATAGGGTCTGGAAACACCATATATTTT. Translating it yields CASSRVAGIGSGNTIYF.